The following is a T cell receptor beta chain sequence with its context. The antigen is undetermined. This CDR3 comprises 16 residues. Germline V gives CDR1 SNHLY, CDR2 FYNNEI. The germline V and J ends were trimmed by 5 bases and 0 bases, with 14 bases remaining between them. This entry belongs to a study of shared clonotypes between healthy human individuals. Findings and limits, study-wide: Richness estimates generally favored naive over memory subsets. Blood alone was sampled, and tissue repertoires likely differ.

A deep-level run was used for the assay. The table came from immunoSEQ multiplex PCR; TCRdb's copy has only in-frame clones and leaves some out. The table has fewer than 800,000 clones, 92% seen once; the top ten hold about a quarter. Positively selected for CCR7, the CD45RO-negative cells used as naive CD8 cells excluded terminally differentiated effector memory CD45RA+ cells. This receptor was obtained from a man aged 30 to 39 in good health. The genes are TRBV2 and TRBJ2-4, with a possible D match to TRBD2 (5 bases). Sequenced material: naive CD8+ T cells sorted from blood. The CDR3 bases are TGTGCCAGCAGTCCCCCCTCGGGGTTAGCCAAAAACATTCAGTACTTC. Amino acid sequence: CASSPPSGLAKNIQYF. Looking up the rest from reference TRBV2 and TRBJ2-4 gives the full variable domain: EPEVTQTPSHQVTQMGQEVILRCVPISNHLYFYWYRQILGQKVEFLVSFYNNEISEKSEIFDDQFSVERPDGSNFTLKIRSTKLEDSAMYFCASSPPSGLAKNIQYFGAGTRLSVL.